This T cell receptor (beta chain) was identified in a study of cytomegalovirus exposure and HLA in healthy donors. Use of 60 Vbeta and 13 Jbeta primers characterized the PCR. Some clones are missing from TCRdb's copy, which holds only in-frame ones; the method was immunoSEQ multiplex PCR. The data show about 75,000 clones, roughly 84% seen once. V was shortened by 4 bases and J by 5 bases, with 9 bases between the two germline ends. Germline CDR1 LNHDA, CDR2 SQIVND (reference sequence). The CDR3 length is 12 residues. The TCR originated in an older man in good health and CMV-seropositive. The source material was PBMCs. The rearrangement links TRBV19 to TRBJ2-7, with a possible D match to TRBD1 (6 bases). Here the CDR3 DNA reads TGTGCCAGTAGTACACAGGGACACGAGCAGTACTTC. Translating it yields CASSTQGHEQYF.